This T cell receptor (beta chain) was sequenced during a study of shared clonotypes between healthy human individuals. As concerns this clone: Its antigen is unknown.

Findings and caveats of the study: Naive CD4 clonotype sharing across a few donors was around 5.5%. Clonotype sharing levels among donors were expected to vary with sequencing depth.

Losses at the gene ends were 3 bases for V and 2 bases for J; bases not matched to a gene: 7. Germline V CDR1 and CDR2: WSHSY, SAAADI. The length of the CDR3 is 15 residues. Genomic DNA belonging to each subset was distributed in equal measure over several immunoSEQ plates. The assay was immunoSEQ multiplex PCR, and TCRdb's table has in-frame clones only and misses some. This sample has under 200,000 clones; approximately 95% occur once, and the top ten carry 0.067%. CD45RA-negative memory and CD45RA+ naive subsets were split from the CD4+ cells. The sequencing sample was made of naive CD4+ T cells sorted from blood. As for subset: CD45RA+ positively selected. The sequence derives from a woman aged 30 to 39 in good health. This chain joins TRBV10-2 and TRBJ2-7, with 7 bases fitting TRBD1. CDR3 nucleotides: TGCGCCAGCAGTGACCTGACAGGGCTCGCCTACGAGCAGTACTTC. It specifies CASSDLTGLAYEQYF.